Listed below are T cell receptor beta chains from one sample, sequenced in a study of blood T cells in healthy people across ages. TCRdb independently ran MiXCR on the 5' RACE reads; one entry per CDR3 protein. This table holds hundreds of thousands of distinct CDR3 sequences, about 61% found once. Source material: blood. The receptors originated from a man aged 40-50 years in good health. The CDR3 runs from the conserved cysteine through the conserved F or W. The D gene is left open where the match is weak. Some rows have no size entry. The others give once, few or many, or a class for an expanded clone.

d_gene	abundance	v_gene	j_gene	CDR3nt	CDR3aa
TRBD2	-	TRBV4-2	TRBJ2-2	TGTGCCAGCAGCCAAGCTGACCTAGCGGACCGCACCGGGGAGCTGTTTTTT	CASSQADLADRTGELFF
TRBD1	few	TRBV29-1	TRBJ2-1	TGCAGCGTAACCGGGACAGGAGTTGGTGGTGAGCAGTTCTTC	CSVTGTGVGGEQFF
-	-	TRBV18	TRBJ2-3	TGTGCCAGCTCACCACTCCCCGCATACACAGATACGCAGTATTTT	CASSPLPAYTDTQYF
-	-	TRBV5-1	TRBJ2-2	TGCGCCAGCATCGGGACGGGGAACACCGGGGAGCTGTTTTTT	CASIGTGNTGELFF
-	-	TRBV7-2	TRBJ2-7	TGTGCCAGCAGCTATGGTAGGACCTCCTACGAGCAGTACTTC	CASSYGRTSYEQYF
TRBD1	-	TRBV29-1	TRBJ2-7	TGCAGCGTAGAAGGGGACAGCGTATACGAGCAGTACTTC	CSVEGDSVYEQYF
TRBD1	few	TRBV4-3	TRBJ1-2	TGCGCCAGCAGCCAGGACAGGTCTATTAGCTATGGCTACACCTTC	CASSQDRSISYGYTF
-	few	TRBV7-3	TRBJ2-3	TGTGCCAGCAGAAACCCCTCCACAGATACGCAGTATTTT	CASRNPSTDTQYF
TRBD1	once	TRBV3-1	TRBJ1-2	TGTGCCAGCAGCCACTTGGGACAGGGGCCTTTTGGCTACACCTTC	CASSHLGQGPFGYTF
TRBD2	-	TRBV29-1	TRBJ2-1	TGCAGCGTTGAAGCCGTCTTTGCTGGGGGGGGTGAGCAGTTCTTC	CSVEAVFAGGGEQFF
-	-	TRBV4-1	TRBJ1-1	TGCGCCAGCAGCCTCGACGGCGCTAAGATGAACACTGAAGCTTTCTTT	CASSLDGAKMNTEAFF